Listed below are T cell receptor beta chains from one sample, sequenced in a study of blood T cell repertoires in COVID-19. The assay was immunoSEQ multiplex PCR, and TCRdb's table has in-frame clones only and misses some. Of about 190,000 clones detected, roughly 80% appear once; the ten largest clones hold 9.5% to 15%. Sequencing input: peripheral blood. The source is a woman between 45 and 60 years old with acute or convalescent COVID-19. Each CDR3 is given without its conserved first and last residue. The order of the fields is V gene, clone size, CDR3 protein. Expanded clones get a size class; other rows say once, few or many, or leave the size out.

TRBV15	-	ATSRDRERANEKLF
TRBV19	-	ASSTRLAGAYEQY
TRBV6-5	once	ASKPTGGEGTEAF
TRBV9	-	ASSQRDGRPISTDTQY
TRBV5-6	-	ASSLNTGQGQLNTEAF
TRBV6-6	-	ASIRTGVFGGPQH
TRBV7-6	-	ASSLIGNTEAF
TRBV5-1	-	ASSLEQGVDGYT
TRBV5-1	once	ASSLGAGQETQY
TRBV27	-	ASSLHQGLNYGYT
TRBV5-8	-	ASSIGLVGGETQY
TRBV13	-	ASTLRGRENTIY
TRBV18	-	ASSPLSQGQNTEAF
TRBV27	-	ARAGGADKQPQH
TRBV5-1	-	ASSVQGSDNEQF
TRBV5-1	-	ASSLDTGGGEQF
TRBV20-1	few	SANERGAYNEQF
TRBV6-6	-	ASSPRGQLTSGGYEQY
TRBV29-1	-	SVRRGYGYT
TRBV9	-	ASSVPGAGANVLT
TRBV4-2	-	ASSQQGAQKAF
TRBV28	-	ASSRRAGNTIY
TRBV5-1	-	ASSLGRGNSPLH
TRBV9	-	ASSVTGTSGIDTQY
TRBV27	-	ASSLGQRGGRTGELF
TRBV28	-	ATVILAGDRANQPQH
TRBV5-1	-	ASSLSLAGTGELF
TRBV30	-	AWSSRYNEQF
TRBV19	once	ASSPRDRLNTEAF
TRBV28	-	ASSSGTGTRGNQPQH
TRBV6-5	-	ACLGSRRDEQF
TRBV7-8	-	ASSLEWGGRQPQH
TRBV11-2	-	ASSLSGDNTGELF
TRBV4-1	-	ASSQDRGGSQPQH
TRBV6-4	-	ASSPEAGGPYEQY
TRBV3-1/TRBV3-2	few	ASSQLGTGGENEQF
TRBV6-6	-	ASSPQYTGELF
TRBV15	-	ATSRETSGSLGNIQY
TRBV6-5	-	ASSRQGEQPQH
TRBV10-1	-	ASSESSNYGYT
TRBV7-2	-	ASSLAAGVAETQY
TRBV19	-	ASSSRTGALPQY
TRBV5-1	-	ASSLKAGGPAGELF
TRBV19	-	ASSIQGQGLPSYEQY
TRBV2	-	ASSPRDATNEKLF